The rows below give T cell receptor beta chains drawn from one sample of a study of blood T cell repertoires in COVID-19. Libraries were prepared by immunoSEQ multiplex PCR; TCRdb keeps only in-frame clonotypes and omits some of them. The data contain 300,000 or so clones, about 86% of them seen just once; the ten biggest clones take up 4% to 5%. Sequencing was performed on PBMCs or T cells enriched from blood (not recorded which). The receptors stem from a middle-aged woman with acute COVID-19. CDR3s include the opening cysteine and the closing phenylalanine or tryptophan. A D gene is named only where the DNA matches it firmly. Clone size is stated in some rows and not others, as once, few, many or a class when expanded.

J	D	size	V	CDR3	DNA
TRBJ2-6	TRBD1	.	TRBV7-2	CASSARTGGWANVLTF	TGTGCCAGCAGCGCCCGGACAGGGGGCTGGGCCAACGTCCTGACTTTC
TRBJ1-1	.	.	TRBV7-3	CASSLTSRNTEAFF	TGTGCCAGCAGCTTAACTAGTAGGAACACTGAAGCTTTCTTT
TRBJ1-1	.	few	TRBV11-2	CASSLSPQTGSRNTEAFF	TGTGCCAGCAGCTTATCACCCCAGACAGGCTCCCGGAACACTGAAGCTTTCTTT
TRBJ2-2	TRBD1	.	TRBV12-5	CASGDTGGFGTGELFF	TGTGCTAGTGGTGACACAGGGGGCTTTGGCACCGGGGAGCTGTTTTTT
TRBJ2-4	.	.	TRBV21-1	CASSKEGLAVECRHRKLAKNIQYF	TGTGCCAGCAGCAAAGAGGGACTAGCGGTCGAATGTCGCCACCGAAAACTAGCCAAAAACATTCAGTACTTC
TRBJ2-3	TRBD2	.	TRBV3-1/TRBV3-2	CASSQVVEGGPGDTQYF	TGTGCCAGCAGCCAAGTCGTTGAGGGAGGGCCGGGAGATACGCAGTATTTT
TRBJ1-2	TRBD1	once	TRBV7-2	CASSLRAAGQVNYGYTF	TGTGCCAGCAGCTTAAGGGCTGCGGGACAGGTAAACTATGGCTACACCTTC
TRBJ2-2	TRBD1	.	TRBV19	CASKERTGPFLNFTNTGELFF	TGTGCCAGTAAGGAAAGGACAGGGCCATTTCTCAATTTTACGAACACCGGGGAGCTGTTTTTT
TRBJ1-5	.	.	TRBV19	CATQGQTPNQPQHF	TGTGCCACCCAAGGACAGACACCGAATCAGCCCCAGCATTTT
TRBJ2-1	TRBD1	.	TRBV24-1	CATSDSGTGALDEQFF	TGTGCCACCAGTGACTCCGGGACAGGGGCTCTCGATGAGCAGTTCTTC
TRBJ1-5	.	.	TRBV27	CATSQGNQPQHF	TGTGCCACCAGTCAGGGGAATCAGCCCCAGCATTTT
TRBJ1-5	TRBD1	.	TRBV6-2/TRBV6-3	CASSSGTGGNQPQHF	TGTGCCAGCAGCTCCGGGACAGGGGGAAATCAGCCCCAGCATTTT
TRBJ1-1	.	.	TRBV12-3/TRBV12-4	CASSMAPAEAFF	TGTGCCAGCAGTATGGCCCCAGCTGAAGCTTTCTTT
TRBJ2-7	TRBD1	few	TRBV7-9	CASSYSRGRGSYEQYF	TGTGCCAGCAGCTACAGCAGGGGGAGAGGCTCCTACGAGCAGTACTTC
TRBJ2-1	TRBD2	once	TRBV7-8	CASSSRTTSDSYNEQFF	TGTGCCAGCAGCTCAAGAACGACTAGCGACTCCTACAATGAGCAGTTCTTC
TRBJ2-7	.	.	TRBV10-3	CAISELGPSSYEQYF	TGTGCCATCAGTGAGTTGGGGCCAAGCTCCTACGAGCAGTACTTC
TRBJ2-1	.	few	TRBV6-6	CASSRSGSGDEQFF	TGTGCCAGCAGTCGATCCGGGTCCGGCGATGAGCAGTTCTTC
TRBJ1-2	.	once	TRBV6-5	CASSYRQDYGYTF	TGTGCCAGCAGCTATCGACAGGACTATGGCTACACCTTC
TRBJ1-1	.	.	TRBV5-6	CASSLWNTEAFF	TGTGCCAGCAGTCTCTGGAACACTGAAGCTTTCTTT
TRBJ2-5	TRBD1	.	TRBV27	CASSLAGTGSQETQYF	TGTGCCAGCAGTTTGGCGGGGACAGGCTCACAAGAGACCCAGTACTTC
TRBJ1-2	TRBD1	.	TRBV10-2	CAATGTVNYGYTF	TGCGCCGCGACCGGGACAGTTAACTATGGCTACACCTTC
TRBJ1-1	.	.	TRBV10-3	CAIKTDSTLSEAFF	TGTGCCATCAAAACGGACAGCACTTTATCTGAAGCTTTCTTT
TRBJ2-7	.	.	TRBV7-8	CASSATGYEQYF	TGTGCCAGCAGCGCTACAGGTTACGAGCAGTACTTC
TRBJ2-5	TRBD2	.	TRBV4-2	CASSQDGAGGLQETQYF	TGTGCCAGCAGCCAAGATGGAGCGGGGGGACTCCAAGAGACCCAGTACTTC
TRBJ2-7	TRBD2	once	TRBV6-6	CASSTSGRALYEQYF	TGTGCCAGCAGTACTAGCGGGAGGGCTTTATACGAGCAGTACTTC
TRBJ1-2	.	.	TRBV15	CATSTTVRLGYTF	TGTGCCACCAGCACCACCGTGAGGTTGGGCTACACCTTC
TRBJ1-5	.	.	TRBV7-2	CASSLGRGGQPQHF	TGTGCCAGCAGCTTGGGCAGGGGAGGGCAGCCCCAGCATTTT
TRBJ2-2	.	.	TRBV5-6	CASSLAWEARAGELFF	TGTGCCAGCAGCTTGGCCTGGGAGGCGAGGGCCGGGGAGCTGTTTTTT
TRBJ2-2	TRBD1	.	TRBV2	CASRETGGRSGYTGELFF	TGTGCCAGCAGGGAGACAGGGGGGCGCAGTGGTTACACCGGGGAGCTGTTTTTT
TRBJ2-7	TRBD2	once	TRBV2	CASSEPRNETSVSYEQYF	TGTGCCAGCAGTGAACCCAGGAACGAGACTAGCGTTTCCTACGAGCAGTACTTC
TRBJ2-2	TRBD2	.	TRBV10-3	CAISGTSGGATGELFF	TGTGCCATCAGTGGGACTAGCGGGGGGGCGACCGGGGAGCTGTTTTTT
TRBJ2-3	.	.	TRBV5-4	CASSLNSPNTDTQYF	TGTGCCAGCAGCTTGAACAGCCCAAACACAGATACGCAGTATTTT
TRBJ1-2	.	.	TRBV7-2	CASSFTGRDGYTF	TGTGCCAGCAGCTTCACAGGGCGGGATGGCTACACCTTC
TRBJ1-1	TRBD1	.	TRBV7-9	CASSPGQSRAGAFF	TGTGCCAGCAGCCCGGGACAGAGTCGAGCGGGAGCTTTCTTT
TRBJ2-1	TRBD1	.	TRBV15	CATSTKTGGAYNEQFF	TGTGCCACCAGCACAAAGACAGGGGGCGCATACAATGAGCAGTTCTTC
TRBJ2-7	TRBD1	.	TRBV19	CASSMTDRPPYEQYF	TGTGCCAGTAGTATGACGGACAGGCCTCCCTACGAGCAGTACTTC
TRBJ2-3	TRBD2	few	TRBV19	CASSIAGGRTDTQYF	TGTGCCAGTAGTATCGCGGGAGGTCGCACAGATACGCAGTATTTT
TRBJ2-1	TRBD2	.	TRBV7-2	CASSPLAGGYNEQFF	TGTGCCAGCAGCCCTCTAGCGGGAGGCTACAATGAGCAGTTCTTC
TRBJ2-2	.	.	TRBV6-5	CASRTGNTGELFF	TGTGCCAGCAGGACGGGGAACACCGGGGAGCTGTTTTTT
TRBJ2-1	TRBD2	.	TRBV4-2	CASSQDTELAERKFF	TGTGCCAGCAGCCAAGATACGGAGCTAGCGGAAAGGAAGTTCTTC
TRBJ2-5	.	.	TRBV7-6	CASSPPGVLRETQYF	TGTGCCAGCAGCCCTCCGGGAGTCCTTAGGGAGACCCAGTACTTC
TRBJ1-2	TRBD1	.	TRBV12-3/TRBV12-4	CASSSTGYGYTF	TGTGCCAGCAGTTCGACAGGGTATGGCTACACCTTC
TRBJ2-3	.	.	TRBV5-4	CASSLWGGVDTQYF	TGTGCCAGCAGCTTGTGGGGGGGCGTAGATACGCAGTATTTT
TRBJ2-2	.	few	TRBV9	CASSVAGVSGELFF	TGTGCCAGCAGCGTAGCGGGAGTCTCCGGGGAGCTGTTTTTT
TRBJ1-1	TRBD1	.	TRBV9	CASSANAGQAFSTEAFF	TGTGCCAGCAGCGCGAACGCGGGACAGGCGTTTAGCACTGAAGCTTTCTTT
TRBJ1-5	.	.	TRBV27	CASSSRQAYSNQPQHF	TGTGCCAGCAGTTCTCGCCAGGCCTATAGCAATCAGCCCCAGCATTTT
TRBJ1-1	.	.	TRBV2	CATRTGGGNTEAFF	TGTGCCACCCGAACGGGGGGAGGGAACACTGAAGCTTTCTTT
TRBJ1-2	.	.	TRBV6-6	CASRAGGGGYTF	TGTGCCAGCAGAGCCGGGGGAGGCGGCTACACCTTC